One sample yielded the 23 T cell receptor beta chains listed below, sequenced in a study of T-cell reconstitution after alpha-beta-depleted transplantation in children. Unique molecular identifiers were incorporated when the TCRbeta library was constructed. TCRdb recomputed calls from the PCR reads with MiXCR, one row per CDR3 protein. The table shows about 490,000 distinct CDR3 sequences, with over 9.5% occurring only once. The specimen comprised PBMCs, sampled before TCRalphabeta/CD19-depleted stem cell transplant. Source of these receptors: a child aged 2-15 years with inherited bone marrow failure, due to receive a stem cell transplant.

This clonotype occurred many times. The rearrangement links TRBV29-1 to TRBJ2-1; D is ambiguous. The CDR3 totals 13 residues. Per the germline V gene, CDR1 is SQVTM and CDR2 is ANQGSEA. V was trimmed by 1 base and J by 6 bases, leaving 10 bases between them. CDR3 residues: CSVEAPGGNEQFF. The DNA for the CDR3 is TGCAGCGTTGAAGCACCGGGCGGCAATGAGCAGTTCTTC.

This clonotype was detected many times. Here the CDR3 DNA reads TGTGCCAGCAGTTACTCGAGGGGGTGGGACACCATATATTTT. Its translation is CASSYSRGWDTIYF. The chain joins TRBV6-5 to TRBJ1-3; tentatively, D is TRBD1 (6 bases). The V and J ends lost 0 bases and 8 bases respectively, with 11 bases between them. The CDR3 consists of 14 residues. Germline V gene lookup returns CDR1 MNHEY and CDR2 SVGAGI.

This clonotype has a count of ten or more. The chain employs TRBV7-2 and TRBJ2-7, with 11 nucleotides matching TRBD2. J lost 0 bases, V lost 4 bases, and 2 bases had no gene match. Germline lookup yields CDR1 SGHTA and CDR2 FQGNSA. The CDR3 contains 15 residues. The CDR3 here is CASSWGLAASYEQYF. For the CDR3, the DNA is TGTGCCAGCAGCTGGGGACTAGCGGCCTCCTACGAGCAGTACTTC.

This clonotype was detected ten times or more. The V call is TRBV12-3 or TRBV12-4, the J call TRBJ2-5, with 7 bases aligning to TRBD1. V lost 2 bases and J lost 1; bases outside the gene matches: 4. The CDR3 contains 15 residues. The CDR3 DNA sequence: TGTGCCAGCAGTTTATCCCGGGACAGCCAAGAGACCCAGTACTTC. Translation gives CASSLSRDSQETQYF.

This clonotype was recorded many times. This chain connects TRBV20-1 to TRBJ2-1; possible D gene TRBD1, 5 bases. Germline V gene lookup returns CDR1 DFQATT and CDR2 SNEGSKA (reference sequence). The V and J ends lost 3 bases and 0 bases respectively, with 21 bases between them. The CDR3 sequence is 18 residues long. CDR3 bases: TGCAGTGCTAGGCCCCTCTTCCCACAGGCGGCCTCCTACAATGAGCAGTTCTTC. It codes for CSARPLFPQAASYNEQFF.

The chain joins TRBV20-1 to TRBJ2-5; no reliable D call. Germline lookup yields CDR1 DFQATT and CDR2 SNEGSKA (reference sequence). Trimming shortened V by 1 base and J by 5 bases, and 11 bases separated the two germline ends. This CDR3 region has 13 residues. For the CDR3, the DNA is TGCAGTGCTAGAGCTGGGGTCGGGGAGACCCAGTACTTC. Translating it yields CSARAGVGETQYF.

This clonotype came up a few times. The chain carries TRBV12-3 or TRBV12-4 and TRBJ1-2; tentative D call: TRBD1 (5 bases). The CDR3 sequence is 14 residues long. V lost 4 bases and J lost 5, with 14 bases in between. In nucleotides, the CDR3 is TGTGCCAGCAGTTCACCCAGGGTTCGGTATGGCTACACCTTC. Its protein product is CASSSPRVRYGYTF.

About this clonotype itself: A much larger clone lies one base from this, so it may be a read error. The V call is TRBV7-6, the J call TRBJ2-7; D gene ambiguous. The CDR3 has 13 residues. Trimming took 5 bases from V and 6 from J, leaving 14 bases between them. Germline CDR1 SGHVS, CDR2 FNYEAQ. CDR3 in amino acids: CASSKKGWGEQYF. CDR3 in DNA: TGTGCCAGCAGCAAAAAGGGATGGGGCGAGCAGTACTTC.

The V gene is TRBV11-2, the J gene TRBJ2-7, with a possible D match to TRBD2 (5 bases). Trimming shortened V by 5 bases and J by 4 bases, and 18 bases separated the two germline ends. CDR3 length: 15 amino acids. From germline, CDR1 is SGHAT and CDR2 FQNNGV. In DNA form, the CDR3 reads TGTGCCAGCAGCCGTCCCGGTAGGACGGGGTACGAGCAGTACTTC. Translated: CASSRPGRTGYEQYF.

This clonotype was counted between two and nine times. The genes are TRBV2 and TRBJ2-7; possible D gene TRBD1, 5 bases. Trimming removed 6 bases from V and 6 bases from J, with 12 bases in between. CDR3 length: 12 residues. Germline values: CDR1 SNHLY, CDR2 FYNNEI. CDR3 region: CASSRLTGEQYF. The CDR3 DNA sequence: TGTGCCAGCAGCCGCCTTACAGGCGAGCAGTACTTC.

V usage is TRBV11-2 and J usage is TRBJ2-7; the D gene is possibly TRBD1 (6 bases). V dropped 9 bases and J dropped 2 bases, with 14 bases sitting between them. The length of the CDR3 is 13 residues. The V gene's germline CDR1 is SGHAT and CDR2 FQNNGV. CDR3 in DNA: TGTGCCAGTAGGGGGACGAAAGCCTACGAGCAGTACTTC. Translating it yields CASRGTKAYEQYF.

This clonotype was seen at least ten times. The chain recombines TRBV28 with TRBJ2-3, with D tentatively TRBD2 (6 bases). With 2 bases removed from V and 5 bases from J, the gap between germline ends came to 17 bases. CDR1 and CDR2 (germline): MDHEN, SYDVKM. This CDR3 has 16 residues. The CDR3 is CASSLPLLARKDTQYF. In DNA form, the CDR3 reads TGTGCCAGCAGTTTACCCCTACTAGCTAGGAAAGATACGCAGTATTTT.

There are many counts of this clonotype. V and J are TRBV21-1 and TRBJ2-7; the DNA was not used to check the table's D call, TRBD2. TRBV21-1 is tagged as a pseudogene. The CDR3 covers 14 residues. As DNA, the CDR3 is TGTGCCAGCAGCAGCGGGACTAGCGGCCACGAGCAGTACTTC. It is translated as CASSSGTSGHEQYF.

The rearrangement joins TRBV6-2 or TRBV6-3 to TRBJ2-1; D gene uncertain. Germline lookup yields CDR1 MNHEY and CDR2 SVGEGT. The length of the CDR3 is 13 residues. Trimming shortened V by 8 bases and J by 0 bases, and 8 bases separated the two germline ends. CDR3 protein: CASGVNSYNEQFF. As DNA, the CDR3 is TGTGCCAGCGGAGTAAACTCCTACAATGAGCAGTTCTTC.

This clonotype was seen many times. The V call is TRBV11-2, the J call TRBJ2-1; no clear D gene. Germline loops: CDR1 SGHAT, CDR2 FQNNGV. V dropped 6 bases and J dropped 0 bases, with 12 bases sitting between them. The CDR3 has 15 residues. The chain's CDR3 is CASRDKVSSYNEQFF. In nucleotides, the CDR3 is TGTGCCAGCAGAGATAAGGTGAGCTCCTACAATGAGCAGTTCTTC.

This clonotype occurred many times. The J gene is TRBJ2-1, the V gene TRBV27, with unresolved D. V was clipped by 3 bases and J by 7 bases, with 10 bases between them. Germline V CDR1 and CDR2: MNHEY, SMNVEV (reference sequence). The length of the CDR3 is 13 residues. As DNA, the CDR3 is TGTGCCAGCAGTTTCCGATCCTCAAATGAGCAGTTCTTC. Its protein is CASSFRSSNEQFF.

This clonotype was observed a handful of times. This chain links TRBV5-4 with TRBJ2-7, with D tentatively TRBD1 (6 bases). The CDR3 is 14 amino acids. Germline assignment: CDR1 SGHNT and CDR2 YYREEE (reference sequence). Trimming left V 4 bases short and J 3 bases short, with 14 bases between. CDR3 loop: CASSPWTDSYEQYF. The CDR3 DNA sequence: TGTGCCAGCAGCCCATGGACAGATAGCTACGAGCAGTACTTC.

The sample holds many counts of this clonotype. This rearrangement joins TRBV18 to TRBJ2-5; TRBD2 matches at 8 bases. CDR1 and CDR2 from the germline V gene are KGHSH and LQKENI. The CDR3 loop spans 13 amino acids. J was trimmed by 5 bases and V by 3 bases; bases with no gene match: 2. DNA of the CDR3: TGTGCCAGCTCACCCGGGGGGGATGAGACCCAGTACTTC. Residues: CASSPGGDETQYF.

This clonotype was recorded at least ten times. This rearrangement joins TRBV12-3 or TRBV12-4 to TRBJ1-5; maybe TRBD1 (6 bases). This CDR3 is 18 amino acids long. V was trimmed by 1 base and J by 0 bases, leaving 16 bases between them. In DNA, the CDR3 is TGTGCCAGCAGTTTAGGAGGGGGGACCGACTATAGCAATCAGCCCCAGCATTTT. Amino acids: CASSLGGGTDYSNQPQHF.

This clonotype was detected ten times or more. The chain couples TRBV7-6 to TRBJ2-7, with 12 bases matching TRBD1. The germline CDR1 and CDR2 sequences are SGHVS and FNYEAQ. CDR3 length: 15 residues. The junction had 7 bases not matched to a gene; V was cut back by 5 bases and J by 5 bases. The CDR3 region has the DNA TGTGCCAGCAGCCTCGCGGGACAGGGGGCGCACGAGCAGTACTTC. This gives the protein CASSLAGQGAHEQYF.

The chain carries TRBV9 and TRBJ1-5, with D tentatively TRBD1 (5 bases). This CDR3 has 15 amino acids. V lost 0 bases and J 5 bases, leaving 12 bases between the germline ends. CDR1 SGDLS and CDR2 YYNGEE come from the germline V gene. The DNA of the CDR3 is TGTGCCAGCAGCGTAGTCTGGGGCTCTCATCAGCCCCAGCATTTT. It translates to CASSVVWGSHQPQHF.

This clonotype was counted at least ten times. V and J are TRBV5-1 and TRBJ2-3; a weak D match, TRBD2 (6 bases). The CDR3 runs 15 residues. Germline lookup yields CDR1 SGHRS and CDR2 YFSETQ. V lost 3 bases, J lost 2 bases, and 13 bases lay in between. The CDR3, as DNA: TGCGCCAGCAGCTCGACTAGACGCGACACAGATACGCAGTATTTT. Encoded protein: CASSSTRRDTDTQYF.

The V gene is TRBV19, the J gene TRBJ2-5; D not certain. Germline CDR1 and CDR2: LNHDA and SQIVND (reference sequence). This CDR3 is 13 amino acids long. The V and J ends lost 6 bases and 3 bases respectively, with 11 bases between them. The CDR3, as DNA: TGTGCCAGTAGGGGTACGTTCAAAGAGACCCAGTACTTC. The encoded protein is CASRGTFKETQYF.